A selection of T cell receptor beta chains follows, all from one sample in a study of cytomegalovirus exposure and HLA in healthy donors. Clones were sequenced by immunoSEQ multiplex PCR, and TCRdb holds only the in-frame ones, with some missing. The sample comprises about 190,000 clones, roughly 79% of which are singletons, and about 1.5% rests with the top ten. Material: PBMCs. The receptor set was obtained from a woman aged 18-29 years in good health and CMV-seronegative. The CDR3 runs from the conserved cysteine through the conserved F or W. Each record gives: J gene, V gene, D gene, clone size, CDR3 DNA, CDR3 protein. D genes are given only for firm matches. Part of the rows lack a size; the others show once, few, many or a class for expanded clones.

TRBJ2-1,TRBV6-5,NA,few,TGTGCCAGCAGCTATTCGCACTCCTGGTTCTTC,CASSYSHSWFF
TRBJ2-1,TRBV7-9,TRBD1,NA,TGTGCCAGCAGCTGGGTGGGGACAGGGGGCTACAATGAGCAGTTCTTC,CASSWVGTGGYNEQFF
TRBJ1-1,TRBV7-3,NA,NA,TGTGCCAGCAGCTTTTCCCCCGGGAACACTGAAGCTTTCTTT,CASSFSPGNTEAFF
TRBJ1-4,TRBV19,NA,NA,TGTGCCAGTAGTATCCCATTGGAAAAACTGTTTTTT,CASSIPLEKLFF
TRBJ2-2,TRBV7-3,TRBD2,NA,TGTGCCAGCAGCCTGGGGGGGTCCACCGGGGAGCTGTTTTTT,CASSLGGSTGELFF
TRBJ2-1,TRBV6-5,TRBD1,NA,TGTGCCAGCAGTTACGGGACAGGGATTAATGAGCAGTTCTTC,CASSYGTGINEQFF
TRBJ2-3,TRBV4-2,TRBD2,NA,TGTGCCAGCAGCCAAGGGGCTAGCGGGAAGGCAGATACGCAGTATTTT,CASSQGASGKADTQYF
TRBJ2-1,TRBV15,NA,NA,TGTGCCACCAGCAGAGATAGGGGGAGATACAATGAGCAGTTCTTC,CATSRDRGRYNEQFF
TRBJ2-7,TRBV4-3,TRBD2,NA,TGCGCCAGCAGCCTCCAACCCTGGGGGACTAGCGGCTACGAGCAGTACTTC,CASSLQPWGTSGYEQYF
TRBJ1-1,TRBV7-2,TRBD1,NA,TGTGCCAGCAGCTTCCGGGTACAGGGGATGAACACTGAAGCTTTCTTT,CASSFRVQGMNTEAFF
TRBJ1-4,TRBV6-1,TRBD1,NA,TGTGCCAGCAGTGAATTCGGGACAGCGCAAGAAAAACTGTTTTTT,CASSEFGTAQEKLFF
TRBJ2-7,TRBV19,TRBD2,NA,TGTGCCAGTAGTCTAGCGGGTTTAGCCGAGCAGTACTTC,CASSLAGLAEQYF
TRBJ1-1,TRBV5-1,TRBD1,NA,TGCGCCAGCAGCTCCAGAGGGGGGACAGGGAACACTGAAGCTTTCTTT,CASSSRGGTGNTEAFF
TRBJ1-5,TRBV9,NA,NA,TGTGCCAGCAGCGTAGGGCAAAATCAGCCCCAGCATTTT,CASSVGQNQPQHF
TRBJ1-6,TRBV6-5,TRBD1,NA,TGTGCCAGCAGTTTGGGACAGGGATTTCGTTCACCCCTCCACTTT,CASSLGQGFRSPLHF
TRBJ2-3,TRBV9,TRBD2,NA,TGTGCCAGCAGCCTTAGCGGGGCCCCAGATACGCAGTATTTT,CASSLSGAPDTQYF
TRBJ1-6,TRBV18,NA,NA,TGTGCCAGCTCACCACCAGGAGACTATTCACCCCTCCACTTT,CASSPPGDYSPLHF
TRBJ1-2,TRBV6-1,NA,NA,TGTGCCAGCAGTGGCCTAGAGAGGGTAAACTATGGCTACACCTTC,CASSGLERVNYGYTF
TRBJ2-3,TRBV28,TRBD1,NA,TGTGCCAGCAGCCTCCGGGACAGAGTCACAGATACGCAGTATTTT,CASSLRDRVTDTQYF